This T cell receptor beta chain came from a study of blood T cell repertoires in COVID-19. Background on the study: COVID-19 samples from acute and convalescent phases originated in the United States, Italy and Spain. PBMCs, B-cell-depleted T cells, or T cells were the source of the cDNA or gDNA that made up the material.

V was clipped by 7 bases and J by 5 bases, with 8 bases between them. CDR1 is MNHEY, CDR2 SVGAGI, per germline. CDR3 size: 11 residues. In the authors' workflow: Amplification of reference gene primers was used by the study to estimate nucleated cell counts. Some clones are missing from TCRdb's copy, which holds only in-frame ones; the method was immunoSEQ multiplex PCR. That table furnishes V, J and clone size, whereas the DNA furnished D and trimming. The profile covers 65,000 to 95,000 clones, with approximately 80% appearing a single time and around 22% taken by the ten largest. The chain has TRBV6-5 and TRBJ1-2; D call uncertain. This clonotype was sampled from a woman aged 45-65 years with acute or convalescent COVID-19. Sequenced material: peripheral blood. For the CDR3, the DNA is TGTGCCAGCAACGGGAGGTATGGCTACACCTTC. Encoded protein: CASNGRYGYTF.